Shown below are 23 T cell receptor beta chains from a single sample sequenced in a study of cytomegalovirus exposure and HLA in healthy donors. The repertoire was sequenced with immunoSEQ multiplex PCR; TCRdb's copy has only in-frame clones and lacks some. Of about 260,000 clones detected, roughly 88% appear once; the ten largest clones hold 2.5% to 3.5%. The sequencing input was PBMCs. Every receptor here comes from a woman under 40 in good health and CMV-seronegative.

V is TRBV9 and J is TRBJ2-3; tentatively, D is TRBD2 (5 bases). V was shortened by 3 bases and J by 6 bases, with 11 bases between the two germline ends. The V gene's germline CDR1 is SGDLS and CDR2 YYNGEE. The CDR3 is 13 amino acids. The CDR3 DNA reads as TGTGCCAGCAGCGGAGGGAACCGGGATACGCAGTATTTT. Its translation: CASSGGNRDTQYF.

A single count supports this clone. The chain combines TRBV4-3 with TRBJ2-1; 14 bases align to TRBD2. V was clipped by 1 base and J by 16 bases; unmatched bases: 9. Germline V gives CDR1 LGHNA, CDR2 YSLEER. This CDR3 is built from 15 residues. CDR3 region: CASSQGGTSGRGYFF. As DNA, the CDR3 is TGCGCCAGCAGCCAAGGCGGGACTAGCGGGAGAGGGTATTTCTTC.

The gene calls are TRBV30 and TRBJ2-7; 10 positions agree with TRBD1. Germline V lookup: CDR1 GTSNPN, CDR2 SVGIG (reference sequence). The CDR3 totals 13 residues. V gave up 1 base and J gave up 6 bases; unmatched junction bases: 3. CDR3 nucleotides: TGTGCCTGGAGTGGGGACAGGGGACGCGAGCAGTACTTC. Translation gives CAWSGDRGREQYF.

The rearrangement joins TRBV5-6 to TRBJ2-4; no clear D gene. V gave up 4 bases and J gave up 4 bases, with 12 bases separating them. This CDR3 has 14 residues. Germline V lookup: CDR1 SGHDT, CDR2 YYEEEE. CDR3 residues: CASSLLFSKNIQYF. In DNA, the CDR3 is TGTGCCAGCAGCCTCCTTTTCAGTAAAAACATTCAGTACTTC.

The gene calls are TRBV28 and TRBJ2-1; the match to TRBD1 covers 8 bases. Germline loops: CDR1 MDHEN, CDR2 SYDVKM. The CDR3 contains 13 residues. J was trimmed by 7 bases and V by 6 bases; bases with no gene match: 5. The CDR3 reads CASRGTGENEQFF. CDR3 DNA: TGTGCCAGCAGAGGGACAGGTGAGAATGAGCAGTTCTTC.

The chain carries TRBV18 and TRBJ1-4; possibly TRBD1 for D (5 bases). V lost 6 bases and J lost 8, with 13 bases in between. CDR1 is KGHSH, CDR2 LQKENI, per germline. The CDR3 has 13 amino acids. This chain's CDR3 is CASSVQGGEKLFF. CDR3 DNA sequence: TGTGCCAGCTCTGTCCAGGGTGGAGAAAAACTGTTTTTT.

This chain uses TRBV6-1 with TRBJ2-3, with 13 bases that match TRBD2. The trim removed 6 bases at V and 6 bases at J, leaving 3 bases unmatched. Germline assignment: CDR1 MNHNS and CDR2 SASEGT. The CDR3 length is 14 residues. CDR3 nucleotides: TGTGCCAGCAGGACTAGCGGGAGGATGGATACGCAGTATTTT. As protein: CASRTSGRMDTQYF.

The genes are TRBV4-2 and TRBJ2-5, with 9 bases that match TRBD2. CDR1 LGHNA and CDR2 YNFKEQ come from the germline V gene. V lost 0 bases and J lost 3; bases outside the gene matches: 5. The CDR3 length is 16 residues. CDR3 sequence: CASSQDGTSRKETQYF. In nucleotides, the CDR3 is TGTGCCAGCAGCCAAGATGGGACTAGCAGGAAAGAGACCCAGTACTTC.

The chain couples TRBV7-8 to TRBJ2-7; 7 positions agree with TRBD2. Trimming took 6 bases from V and 2 from J; bases not matched to a gene: 13. CDR1 is SGHVS, CDR2 FQNEAQ, per germline. The CDR3 totals 16 residues. The CDR3 protein is CASRGVGREGPYEQYF. The CDR3 nucleotides read TGTGCCAGCAGAGGTGTTGGGAGGGAGGGCCCCTACGAGCAGTACTTC. The full variable domain, with the rest looked up from reference TRBV7-8 and TRBJ2-7, is GAGVSQSPRYKVAKRGQDVALRCDPISGHVSLFWYQQALGQGPEFLTYFQNEAQLDKSGLPSDRFFAERPEGSVSTLKIQRTQQEDSAVYLCASRGVGREGPYEQYFGPGTRLTVT.

This clone turned up a few times. In DNA form, the CDR3 reads TGTGCCAGCAGAATAAGGGGGGGCGCATCAGCCTACGAGCAGTACTTC. Its translation is CASRIRGGASAYEQYF. V is TRBV27 and J is TRBJ2-7; the D gene is possibly TRBD2 (7 bases). Trimming cost V 6 bases and J 2 bases, with 20 bases left between them. Germline values: CDR1 MNHEY, CDR2 SMNVEV (reference sequence). This CDR3 spans 16 amino acids.

The count of this clone is one. The chain links TRBV6-6 to TRBJ2-2, with D possibly TRBD2 on 6 matching bases. Looked up from germline, CDR1 is MNHNY and CDR2 is SVGAGI (reference sequence). V lost 2 bases and J 6 bases, leaving 13 bases between the germline ends. This CDR3 spans 15 amino acids. CDR3 residues: CASSYVGGASGELFF. The CDR3 DNA follows: TGTGCCAGCAGTTACGTGGGAGGCGCCTCCGGGGAGCTGTTTTTT.

In its sample, this clone was seen once. The CDR3: CASSETTGELFF. For the CDR3, the DNA is TGTGCCAGCAGTGAAACCACCGGGGAGCTGTTTTTT. The chain recombines TRBV25-1 with TRBJ2-2; D remains ambiguous. CDR1 MGHDK and CDR2 SYGVNS come from the germline V gene. V dropped 2 bases and J dropped 4 bases, with 2 bases sitting between them. CDR3 length: 12 amino acids.

The chain has TRBV5-1 and TRBJ2-5, with D possibly TRBD2 on 7 matching bases. The CDR3 is 14 residues long. V was pared by 4 bases and J by 4 bases, with 14 bases between. The V gene's germline CDR1 is SGHRS and CDR2 YFSETQ. CDR3 bases: TGCGCCAGCAGCCCGGATAGGGGGGGAGAGACCCAGTACTTC. Protein: CASSPDRGGETQYF.

This chain joins TRBV11-3 and TRBJ2-7; the D call may be TRBD1 or TRBD2 (6 bases each). The V gene's germline CDR1 is SGHNT and CDR2 YENEEA. The CDR3 contains 19 residues. Trimming shortened V by 0 bases and J by 2 bases, and 23 bases separated the two germline ends. In DNA, the CDR3 is TGTGCCAGCAGCTTAGAAAGGGGTACCGACGGTAGGGGGGCCTACGAGCAGTACTTC. This codes for CASSLERGTDGRGAYEQYF.

This clone has a single count. CDR3 nucleotides: TGTGCCAGCAGCGTAACGGGACAACCCTACGAGCAGTACTTC. It yields the protein CASSVTGQPYEQYF. The chain combines TRBV9 with TRBJ2-7; TRBD1 is a possible D gene (6 bases). The germline V gene has CDR1 SGDLS and CDR2 YYNGEE. CDR3 length: 14 amino acids. Trimming took 1 base from V and 2 from J, leaving 10 bases between them.

The chain recombines TRBV9 with TRBJ1-1; D remains ambiguous. The CDR3 is 13 amino acids. The V gene's germline CDR1 is SGDLS and CDR2 YYNGEE. Deletions cut 0 bases from V and 3 bases from J, with 6 bases between. The CDR3, as DNA: TGTGCCAGCAGCGTAGCTGATTACACTGAAGCTTTCTTT. Encoded protein: CASSVADYTEAFF. The entire variable domain, with the rest obtained from reference TRBV9 and TRBJ1-1, is as follows: DSGVTQTPKHLITATGQRVTLRCSPRSGDLSVYWYQQSLDQGLQFLIQYYNGEERAKGNILERFSAQQFPDLHSELNLSSLELGDSALYFCASSVADYTEAFFGQGTRLTVV.

The V and J genes are TRBV4-1 and TRBJ2-7, with a weak D call TRBD1 (6 bases). This CDR3 comprises 15 residues. From germline, CDR1 is MGHRA and CDR2 YSYEKL. The V end was cut by 1 base, the J end by 1 base, with 11 bases between. CDR3 sequence reads: CASSQGSQGSYEQYF. CDR3 in DNA: TGCGCCAGCAGCCAAGGGTCCCAGGGGTCCTACGAGCAGTACTTC.

The V call is TRBV5-1, the J call TRBJ2-1; 8 bases align to TRBD1. CDR3 length: 14 amino acids. From germline, CDR1 is SGHRS and CDR2 YFSETQ. J was trimmed by 7 bases and V by 6 bases; bases with no gene match: 9. The CDR3 sequence: CASKQQGARNEQFF. The CDR3 DNA is TGCGCCAGCAAGCAGCAGGGGGCTAGAAATGAGCAGTTCTTC.

The chain recombines TRBV27 with TRBJ2-1; 11 bases are a match to TRBD2. CDR1 and CDR2 from the germline V gene are MNHEY and SMNVEV (reference sequence). The CDR3 contains 15 residues. V lost 5 bases, J lost 6 bases, and 6 bases stayed unmatched. The CDR3 DNA is TGTGCCAGCAGTACAATAGCGGGAGGGGGCAATGAGCAGTTCTTC. Protein product: CASSTIAGGGNEQFF.

The J gene is TRBJ2-1, the V gene TRBV5-6; 8 bases are shared with TRBD1. Germline-derived CDR1 and CDR2 are SGHDT and YYEEEE. The junction had 10 bases not matched to a gene; V was cut back by 3 bases and J by 8 bases. The CDR3 is 15 amino acids. CDR3 protein: CASSYDRGNSDEQFF. Here the CDR3 DNA reads TGTGCCAGCAGCTACGACAGGGGAAATAGTGATGAGCAGTTCTTC. The whole variable domain, remainder taken from reference TRBV5-6 and TRBJ2-1, is DAGVTQSPTHLIKTRGQQVTLRCSPKSGHDTVSWYQQALGQGPQFIFQYYEEEERQRGNFPDRFSGHQFPNYSSELNVNALLLGDSALYLCASSYDRGNSDEQFFGPGTRLTVL.

This clone was seen just once. The rearrangement joins TRBV6-1 to TRBJ2-7; 9 bases line up with TRBD1. V was clipped by 2 bases and J by 6 bases; unmatched bases: 11. The CDR3 length is 16 residues. Germline-derived CDR1 and CDR2 are MNHNS and SASEGT. The CDR3 here is CASSEFMDRGLGEQYF. Written as DNA, the CDR3 is TGTGCCAGCAGTGAATTTATGGACAGGGGTCTCGGCGAGCAGTACTTC.

This clone was found once. V gene TRBV2 combines with J gene TRBJ2-2, with a weak D call TRBD1 (6 bases). This CDR3 has 16 amino acids. The germline V gene has CDR1 SNHLY and CDR2 FYNNEI. The ends were cut back, 0 bases at V and 1 base at J, with 9 bases in the middle. The CDR3 DNA reads TGTGCCAGCAGTGAAGCCGGGACACTGAACACCGGGGAGCTGTTTTTT. This encodes CASSEAGTLNTGELFF.

This clone has only one observation. The chain combines TRBV7-2 with TRBJ2-7; 9 bases are shared with TRBD1. Germline V gene sequence: CDR1 SGHTA, CDR2 FQGNSA. V lost 5 bases and J lost 4; bases outside the gene matches: 6. The length of the CDR3 is 14 residues. The CDR3 loop reads CASSTGTGSYEQYF. The CDR3 nucleotides are TGTGCCAGCAGCACCGGGACAGGGTCGTACGAGCAGTACTTC.